A selection of T cell receptor beta chains follows, all from one sample in a study of identical twins' blood T cells. TCRdb fed the 5' RACE reads into MiXCR, producing one record per CDR3 protein. The table records around 380,000 distinct CDR3 sequences, under 30% of them present only once. Sequenced sample: PBMCs. These receptors all stem from a woman aged 18 to 55 in good health. The CDR3 runs from the conserved cysteine through the conserved F or W. D genes are given only for firm matches. Some rows mark clone size as missing; the rest say once, few, many or name a class of expanded clone.

clone size: NA
J gene: TRBJ1-2
V gene: TRBV3-1
D gene: NA
CDR3 DNA: TGTGCCAGCAGCCAAGATACTAGGTATAGCGGCTACACCTTC
CDR3 protein: CASSQDTRYSGYTF

clone size: few
J gene: TRBJ1-2
V gene: TRBV3-1
D gene: NA
CDR3 DNA: TGTGCCAGCAGCCCCCGACATGTCTATGGCTACACCTTC
CDR3 protein: CASSPRHVYGYTF

clone size: few
J gene: TRBJ2-1
V gene: TRBV14
D gene: NA
CDR3 DNA: TGTGCCAGCAGCCAATTAGTTTCCGGGGGAGACCAGTTCTTC
CDR3 protein: CASSQLVSGGDQFF

clone size: NA
J gene: TRBJ2-2
V gene: TRBV5-1
D gene: NA
CDR3 DNA: TGCGCCAGCAGCTTGCAGAGCACCGGGGAGCTGTTTTTT
CDR3 protein: CASSLQSTGELFF

clone size: many
J gene: TRBJ2-2
V gene: TRBV2
D gene: NA
CDR3 DNA: TGTGCCAGCAGGGCTGAGGAGTACACCGGGGAGCTGTTTTTT
CDR3 protein: CASRAEEYTGELFF

clone size: NA
J gene: TRBJ2-1
V gene: TRBV6-5
D gene: NA
CDR3 DNA: TGTGCCAGCAGGGAAGGGGGTTCCGGGGTCTACAATGAGCAGTTCTTC
CDR3 protein: CASREGGSGVYNEQFF

clone size: few
J gene: TRBJ2-7
V gene: TRBV13
D gene: NA
CDR3 DNA: TGTGCCAGCAGCTTTCTCAGCGGAAACGAGCAGTACTTC
CDR3 protein: CASSFLSGNEQYF

clone size: many
J gene: TRBJ2-7
V gene: TRBV11-1
D gene: TRBD2
CDR3 DNA: TGTGCCAGCAGCTTACCGGGACTAGCTGACGAGCAGTACTTC
CDR3 protein: CASSLPGLADEQYF

clone size: NA
J gene: TRBJ2-7
V gene: TRBV4-3
D gene: NA
CDR3 DNA: TGCGCCAGCAGCCAGCAACTGACGGGACAAATCTACGAGCAGTACTTC
CDR3 protein: CASSQQLTGQIYEQYF

clone size: NA
J gene: TRBJ1-1
V gene: TRBV30
D gene: NA
CDR3 DNA: TGTGCCTGGAGCCGGACGAACACTGAAGCTTTCTTT
CDR3 protein: CAWSRTNTEAFF

clone size: NA
J gene: TRBJ1-2
V gene: TRBV14
D gene: TRBD1
CDR3 DNA: TGTGCCAGCAGCAAAGGACAGGGTCGAGGCTACACCTTC
CDR3 protein: CASSKGQGRGYTF

clone size: NA
J gene: TRBJ2-3
V gene: TRBV14
D gene: NA
CDR3 DNA: TGTGCCAGCAGCCCCATGCACTCAAACACAGATACGCAGTATTTT
CDR3 protein: CASSPMHSNTDTQYF

clone size: NA
J gene: TRBJ2-7
V gene: TRBV20-1
D gene: NA
CDR3 DNA: TGCAGTGCCCAACCACCCGATAAAGGCTACGAGCAGTACTTC
CDR3 protein: CSAQPPDKGYEQYF

clone size: NA
J gene: TRBJ1-4
V gene: TRBV7-9
D gene: NA
CDR3 DNA: TGTGCCAGCAGCTTATATAACAGGGACGACGAAAAACTGTTTTTT
CDR3 protein: CASSLYNRDDEKLFF

clone size: NA
J gene: TRBJ1-1
V gene: TRBV11-2
D gene: NA
CDR3 DNA: TGTGCCAGCAGATGGACAGCTGAAGCTTTCTTT
CDR3 protein: CASRWTAEAFF

clone size: NA
J gene: TRBJ1-1
V gene: TRBV3-1
D gene: NA
CDR3 DNA: TGTGCCAGCAGCCAAAGTGGGGGGTTCCCGAACACTGAAGCTTTCTTT
CDR3 protein: CASSQSGGFPNTEAFF

clone size: few
J gene: TRBJ2-3
V gene: TRBV20-1
D gene: NA
CDR3 DNA: TGCAGTGCTACGACGGCGGGCAACACAGATACGCAGTATTTT
CDR3 protein: CSATTAGNTDTQYF

clone size: NA
J gene: TRBJ1-6
V gene: TRBV24-1
D gene: NA
CDR3 DNA: TGTGCCACCAGTGCAATCCCCTTCGGGCAGAAATATAATTCACCCCTCCACTTT
CDR3 protein: CATSAIPFGQKYNSPLHF

clone size: NA
J gene: TRBJ2-1
V gene: TRBV7-2
D gene: NA
CDR3 DNA: TGTGCCAGCAGGGTAACTCTAGCGTCAACCTACAATGAGCAGTTCTTC
CDR3 protein: CASRVTLASTYNEQFF

clone size: NA
J gene: TRBJ1-5
V gene: TRBV20-1
D gene: NA
CDR3 DNA: TGCAGTGCTAGAGAGGGCGGTAGCAATCAGCCCCAGCATTTT
CDR3 protein: CSAREGGSNQPQHF

clone size: NA
J gene: TRBJ1-1
V gene: TRBV20-1
D gene: NA
CDR3 DNA: TGCAGTGCTGTTCAGTACACTGAAGCTTTCTTT
CDR3 protein: CSAVQYTEAFF

clone size: NA
J gene: TRBJ1-1
V gene: TRBV20-1
D gene: NA
CDR3 DNA: TGCAGTGCTGGAAGAGGAATAGAAGCTTTCTTT
CDR3 protein: CSAGRGIEAFF

clone size: NA
J gene: TRBJ1-3
V gene: TRBV6-5
D gene: NA
CDR3 DNA: TGTGCCAGCAGTCTGTTTAGCTCTGGAAACACCATATATTTT
CDR3 protein: CASSLFSSGNTIYF